This T cell receptor (beta chain) appears in the sequencing data of a study of T cell repertoires in cytomegalovirus infection. Across the whole study: CMV infection together with matching HLA type was indicated by public TCR beta signatures.

TCRdb reanalysed the reads using MiXCR and keeps one entry per CDR3 protein. The table includes around 530,000 distinct CDR3 sequences, about 26% detected once. This clonotype was picked up a small number of times. The trim removed 0 bases at V and 5 bases at J, leaving 3 bases unmatched. The CDR3 runs 16 residues. From germline, CDR1 is SGHNT and CDR2 YYREEE (reference sequence). The chain joins TRBV5-4 to TRBJ2-3; TRBD2 agrees at 13 bases. This receptor was obtained from a human donor in good health (CMV status not recorded). Some clones in this sample may be carry-over from other donors' samples. The specimen was PBMCs. CDR3 sequence reads: CASSLGLAGGEDTQYF. The CDR3 coding sequence is TGTGCCAGCAGCTTGGGACTAGCGGGAGGCGAAGATACGCAGTATTTT. Drawing the rest from reference TRBV5-4 and TRBJ2-3, the complete variable domain is ETGVTQSPTHLIKTRGQQVTLRCSSQSGHNTVSWYQQALGQGPQFIFQYYREEENGRGNFPPRFSGLQFPNYSSELNVNALELDDSALYLCASSLGLAGGEDTQYFGPGTRLTVL.